This T cell receptor (beta chain) was identified during a study of cytomegalovirus exposure and HLA in healthy donors. Overall study context: Of around 400 genotyped donors, 80% to 85% grouped in the Caucasian-associated ancestry cluster.

Concerning this clone: Its antigen is currently unknown.

A multiplex PCR was run with 60 Vbeta primers and 13 Jbeta primers. Profiling relied on immunoSEQ multiplex PCR, and the TCRdb table lists in-frame clones only, not all of them. The sample lists 180,000 or so clones, 75% to 90% seen once, with under 6% in the top ten. This CDR3 has 15 amino acids. From germline, CDR1 is LGHNA and CDR2 YSLEER. Trimming took off 0 bases at V and 0 bases at J, with 7 bases between the two ends. General study points: The records held CMV serostatus as the only immune exposure information. Among the CMV-associated chains, a few were confirmed in vitro as specific for CMV antigens.

Source material: PBMCs. The chain employs TRBV4-3 and TRBJ2-3; D is undetermined. The TCR was taken from a woman in her fifties or sixties in good health and CMV-seropositive. CDR3 region: CASSQDVLSTDTQYF. DNA of the CDR3: TGCGCCAGCAGCCAAGATGTCCTAAGCACAGATACGCAGTATTTT.